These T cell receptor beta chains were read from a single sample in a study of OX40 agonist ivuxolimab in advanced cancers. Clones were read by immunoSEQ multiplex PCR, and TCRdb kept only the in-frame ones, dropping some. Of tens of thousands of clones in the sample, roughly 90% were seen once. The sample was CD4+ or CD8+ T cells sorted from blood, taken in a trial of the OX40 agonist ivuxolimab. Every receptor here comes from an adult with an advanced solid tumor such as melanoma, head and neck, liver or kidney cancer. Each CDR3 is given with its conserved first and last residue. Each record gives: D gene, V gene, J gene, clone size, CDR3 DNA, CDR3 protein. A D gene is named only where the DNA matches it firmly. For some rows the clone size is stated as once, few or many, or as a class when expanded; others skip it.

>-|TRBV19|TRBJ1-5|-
TGTGCCAGTAGTATAACGGGGCCGGGCAATCAGCCCCAGCATTTT
CASSITGPGNQPQHF
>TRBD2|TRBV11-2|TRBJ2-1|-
TGTGCCAGCAGCTTGGCGGGAGGGATCTCCTACAATGAGCAGTTCTTC
CASSLAGGISYNEQFF
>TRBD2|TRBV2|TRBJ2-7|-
TGTGCCAGCAGGGGGACTAGCGGGGGAGGCGAGCAGTACTTC
CASRGTSGGGEQYF
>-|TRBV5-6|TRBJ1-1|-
TGTGCCAGCAGCTCCTTCACTTACCCCATGAACACTGAAGCTTTCTTT
CASSSFTYPMNTEAFF
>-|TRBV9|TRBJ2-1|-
TGTGCCAGCAGCGTATCGGGCAGCAACAATGAGCAGTTCTTC
CASSVSGSNNEQFF
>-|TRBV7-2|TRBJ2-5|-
TGTGCCAGCAGCCCCCCTCCGGGGAGGGAGACCCAGTACTTC
CASSPPPGRETQYF
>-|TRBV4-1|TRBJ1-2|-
TGCGCCAGCAGCCAAGTTGGCAGGGTGGATGGCTACACCTTC
CASSQVGRVDGYTF
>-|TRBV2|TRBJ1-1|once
TGTGCCAGCAGGCCCCAGGGCACGAACACTGAAGCTTTCTTT
CASRPQGTNTEAFF
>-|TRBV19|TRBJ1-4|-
TGTGCCAGTCACGAAATCGGGACCGCCAATAATGAAAAACTGTTTTTT
CASHEIGTANNEKLFF
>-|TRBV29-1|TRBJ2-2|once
TGCAGCGTGCCGGGACTTTCAAACACCGGGGAGCTGTTTTTT
CSVPGLSNTGELFF
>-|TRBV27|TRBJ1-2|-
TGTGCCAGCAGTTATAAGGGGGGCTATGGCTACACCTTC
CASSYKGGYGYTF
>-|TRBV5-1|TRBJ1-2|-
TGCGCCAGCAGCTCGAGCCCGGACAGTGACTATGGCTACACCTTC
CASSSSPDSDYGYTF
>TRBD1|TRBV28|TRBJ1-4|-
TGTGCCAGCAGTGCCCGGGACAGGGGAAATCTGCGTAATGAAAAACTGTTTTTT
CASSARDRGNLRNEKLFF
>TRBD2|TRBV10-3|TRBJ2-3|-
TGTGCCATCCGGGCATCTAGCGGGAAAAGCACAGATACGCAGTATTTT
CAIRASSGKSTDTQYF
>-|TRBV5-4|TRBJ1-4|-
TGTGCCAGCAGCCCTGACCTACAGGACCCCGTAAAACTGTTTTTT
CASSPDLQDPVKLFF
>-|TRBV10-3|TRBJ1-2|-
TGTGCCATCAGTGGCGGGGACCACTATGGCTACACCTTC
CAISGGDHYGYTF
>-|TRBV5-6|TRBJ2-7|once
TGTGCCAGCAGCTTGGCTTACGAGCAGTACTTC
CASSLAYEQYF
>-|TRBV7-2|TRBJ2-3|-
TGTGCCAGCAGCTTAGTCGGGCGCACAGATACGCAGTATTTT
CASSLVGRTDTQYF
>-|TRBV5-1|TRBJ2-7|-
TGCGCCAGCAGCTTGAATGTGGGAAGCTCCTACGAGCAGTACTTC
CASSLNVGSSYEQYF
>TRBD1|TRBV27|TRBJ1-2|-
TGTGCCAGCAGTTTGCTTACAGGGACAGGGGATGGCTACACCTTC
CASSLLTGTGDGYTF
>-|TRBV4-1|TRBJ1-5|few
TGCGCCAGCAGCCAAGACGGGGGTTACGGTCAGCCCCAGCATTTT
CASSQDGGYGQPQHF
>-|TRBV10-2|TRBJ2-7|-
TGCGCCAGCAGTTCCAGACTTCAACAATACTACGAGCAGTACTTC
CASSSRLQQYYEQYF
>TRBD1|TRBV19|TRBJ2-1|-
TGTGCCAGTAGTATAGTTGGACAGGGTAATGAGCAGTTCTTC
CASSIVGQGNEQFF
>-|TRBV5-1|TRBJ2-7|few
TGCGCCAGCAGCTTGGAGAAGGGGCAGCAGTACTTC
CASSLEKGQQYF
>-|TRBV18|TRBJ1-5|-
TGTGCCAGCTCACCAAACGACGGGTTAAATCAGCCCCAGCATTTT
CASSPNDGLNQPQHF
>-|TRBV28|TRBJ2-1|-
TGTGCCAGCAGTTTTTATAATGAGCAGTTCTTC
CASSFYNEQFF
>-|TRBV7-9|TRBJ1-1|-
TGTGCCAGCAGCTTAGGGACAGCGAACACTGAAGCTTTCTTT
CASSLGTANTEAFF
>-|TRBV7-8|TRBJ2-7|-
TGTGCCAGCAGAGGCGGGACCGGGACAAGCCTTGAAGAGCAGTACTTC
CASRGGTGTSLEEQYF
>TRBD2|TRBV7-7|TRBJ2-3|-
TGTGCTAGCAGCCAGGGACTAGCGGGCAGCACAGATACGCAGTATTTT
CASSQGLAGSTDTQYF
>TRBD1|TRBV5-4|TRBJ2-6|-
TGTGCCCAATCCCTCAGGGGGCTTGGGGCCAACGTCCTGACTTTC
CAQSLRGLGANVLTF
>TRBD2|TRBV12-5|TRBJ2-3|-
TGTGCTAGTGGTTTGGTACTAGGTAGCGGGCGCACAGATACGCAGTATTTT
CASGLVLGSGRTDTQYF
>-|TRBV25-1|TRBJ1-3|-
TGTGCCAGTGGAAACGGGGCCAACACCATATATTTT
CASGNGANTIYF
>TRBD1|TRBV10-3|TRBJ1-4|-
TGTGCCATCAGCAAAGGGACAGGGGCTAATGAAAAACTGTTTTTT
CAISKGTGANEKLFF
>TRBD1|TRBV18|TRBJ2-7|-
TGTGCCAGCTCACCGGACAGGACCTTTTACGAGCAGTACTTC
CASSPDRTFYEQYF
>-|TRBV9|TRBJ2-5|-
TGTGCCAGCAGCGTAACCCCACGGAGTGAAGAGACCCAGTACTTC
CASSVTPRSEETQYF
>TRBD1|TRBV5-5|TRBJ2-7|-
TGTGCCAGCAGCCCAGGACAGGGGGCATCCTACGAGCAGTACTTC
CASSPGQGASYEQYF
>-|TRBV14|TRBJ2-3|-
TGTGCCAGCAGCCACGCTGGTGCAGATACGCAGTATTTT
CASSHAGADTQYF
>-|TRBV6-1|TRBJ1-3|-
TGTGCCAGCAGGGCGGTTGGAAACACCATATATTTT
CASRAVGNTIYF
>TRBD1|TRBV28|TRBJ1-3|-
TGTGCCAGCAGCCTGACAGGGGCTGGAAACACCATATATTTT
CASSLTGAGNTIYF
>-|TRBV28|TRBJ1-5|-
TGTGCCAGCAACGATAAAGGGACATTCGATCAGCCCCAGCATTTT
CASNDKGTFDQPQHF
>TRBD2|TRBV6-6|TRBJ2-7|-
TGTGCCAGCAGTTCAACTAGCGGGGGGATCTACGAGCAGTACTTC
CASSSTSGGIYEQYF
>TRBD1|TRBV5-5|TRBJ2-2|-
TGTGCCAGCAGCCTGGACAGGGGTCGTTCCGGGGAGCTGTTTTTT
CASSLDRGRSGELFF
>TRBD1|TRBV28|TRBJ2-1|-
TGTGCCAGCCATTTAGGGACAGGGTTAAGTGAGCAGTTCTTC
CASHLGTGLSEQFF
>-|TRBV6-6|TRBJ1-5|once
TGTGCCAGCAGTTACAACTTTCGGGAGGAGGCCCAGCATTTT
CASSYNFREEAQHF
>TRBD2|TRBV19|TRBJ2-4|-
TGTGCCAGTAGTAGTAGCGGGAGGGGAAACATTCAGTACTTC
CASSSSGRGNIQYF
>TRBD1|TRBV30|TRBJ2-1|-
TGTGCCTGGAGGGGACAGGGGGGATCGGGAGCGTTGGGCAATGAGCAGTTCTTC
CAWRGQGGSGALGNEQFF
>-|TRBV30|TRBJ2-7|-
TGTGCCTGGAGCCCCCAGGGGTTGGCCTACGAGCAGTACTTC
CAWSPQGLAYEQYF
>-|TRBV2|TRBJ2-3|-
TGTGCCAGCAGTAAGGGGTTGGGAGGCGGCACAGGTACGCAGTATTTT
CASSKGLGGGTGTQYF
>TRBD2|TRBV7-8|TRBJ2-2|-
TGTGCCAGCAACAACCCTAAAGCGGGACGGAACACCGGGGAGCTGTTTTTT
CASNNPKAGRNTGELFF
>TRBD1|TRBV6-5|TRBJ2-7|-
TGTGCCAGCAGTTACTCCACGGACAGGGCTGGAGAGCAGTACTTC
CASSYSTDRAGEQYF
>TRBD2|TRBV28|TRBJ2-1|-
TGTGCCAGCAGTTTAAGGACTAGCGGGAGGACCTACAATGAGCAGTTCTTC
CASSLRTSGRTYNEQFF
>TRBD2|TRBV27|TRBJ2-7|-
TGTGCCAGCAGTCGCCCATCTAGCGGGAGGGCCCTCGAGCAGTACTTC
CASSRPSSGRALEQYF
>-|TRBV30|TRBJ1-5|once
TGTGCCTGGAGAGGGGCTAGCAATCAGCCCCAGCATTTT
CAWRGASNQPQHF
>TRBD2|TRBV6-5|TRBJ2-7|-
TGTGCCAGCAGATCCCTAGCGGGAGGATCCTACGAGCAGTACTTC
CASRSLAGGSYEQYF
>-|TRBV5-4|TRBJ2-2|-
TGTGCCAGCAGCAAGGGAAGTTGGGGGACCGGGGAGCTGTTTTTT
CASSKGSWGTGELFF